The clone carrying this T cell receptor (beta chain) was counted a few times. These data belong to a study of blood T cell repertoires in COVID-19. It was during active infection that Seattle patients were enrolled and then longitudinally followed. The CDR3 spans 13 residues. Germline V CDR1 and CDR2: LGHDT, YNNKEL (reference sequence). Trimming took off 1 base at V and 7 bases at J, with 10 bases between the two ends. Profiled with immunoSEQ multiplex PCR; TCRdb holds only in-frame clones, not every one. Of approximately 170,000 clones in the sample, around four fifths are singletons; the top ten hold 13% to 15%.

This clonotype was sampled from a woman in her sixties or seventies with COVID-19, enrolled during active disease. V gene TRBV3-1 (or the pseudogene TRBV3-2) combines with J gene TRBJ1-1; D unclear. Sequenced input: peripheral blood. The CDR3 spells CASSQGFGIEAFF. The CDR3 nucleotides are TGTGCCAGCAGCCAAGGATTCGGGATTGAAGCTTTCTTT.